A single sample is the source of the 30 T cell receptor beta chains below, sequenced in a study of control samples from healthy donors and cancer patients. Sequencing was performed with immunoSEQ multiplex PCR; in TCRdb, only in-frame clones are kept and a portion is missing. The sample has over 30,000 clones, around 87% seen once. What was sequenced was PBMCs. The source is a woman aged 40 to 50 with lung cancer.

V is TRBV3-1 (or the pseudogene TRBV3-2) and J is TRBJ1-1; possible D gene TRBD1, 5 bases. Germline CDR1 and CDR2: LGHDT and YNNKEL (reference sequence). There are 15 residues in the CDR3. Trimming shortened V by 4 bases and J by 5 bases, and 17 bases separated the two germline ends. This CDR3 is CASSRRGAGWTEAFF. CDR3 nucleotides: TGTGCCAGCAGCCGGCGCGGGGCCGGGTGGACTGAAGCTTTCTTT.

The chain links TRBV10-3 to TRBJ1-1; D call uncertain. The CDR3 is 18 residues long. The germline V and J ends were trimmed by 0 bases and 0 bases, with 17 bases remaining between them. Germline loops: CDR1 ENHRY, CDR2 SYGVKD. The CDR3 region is CAISESLTLWSMNTEAFF. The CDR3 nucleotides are TGTGCCATCAGTGAGTCACTTACCCTTTGGAGCATGAACACTGAAGCTTTCTTT.

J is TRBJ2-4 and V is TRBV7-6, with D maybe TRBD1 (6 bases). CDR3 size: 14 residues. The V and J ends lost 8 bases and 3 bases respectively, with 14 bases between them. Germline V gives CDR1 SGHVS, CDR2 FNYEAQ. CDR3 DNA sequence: TGTGCCAGCTCTACAGGGCCTGTCAAAAACATTCAGTACTTC. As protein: CASSTGPVKNIQYF.

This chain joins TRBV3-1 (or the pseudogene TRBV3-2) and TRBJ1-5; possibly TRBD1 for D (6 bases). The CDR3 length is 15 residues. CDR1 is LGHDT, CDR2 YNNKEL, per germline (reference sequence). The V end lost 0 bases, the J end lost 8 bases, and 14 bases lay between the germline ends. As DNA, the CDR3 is TGTGCCAGCAGCCAAGAGGGGGGCGCGAAAAAGCCCCAGCATTTT. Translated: CASSQEGGAKKPQHF.

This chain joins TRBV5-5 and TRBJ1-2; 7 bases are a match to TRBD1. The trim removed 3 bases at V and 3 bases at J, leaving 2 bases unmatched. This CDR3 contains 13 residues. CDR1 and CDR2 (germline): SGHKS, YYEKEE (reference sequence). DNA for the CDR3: TGTGCCAGCAGCTACCAGGGGGACTATGGCTACACCTTC. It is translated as CASSYQGDYGYTF. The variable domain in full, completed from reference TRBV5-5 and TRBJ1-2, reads DAGVTQSPTHLIKTRGQQVTLRCSPISGHKSVSWYQQVLGQGPQFIFQYYEKEERGRGNFPDRFSARQFPNYSSELNVNALLLGDSALYLCASSYQGDYGYTFGSGTRLTVV.

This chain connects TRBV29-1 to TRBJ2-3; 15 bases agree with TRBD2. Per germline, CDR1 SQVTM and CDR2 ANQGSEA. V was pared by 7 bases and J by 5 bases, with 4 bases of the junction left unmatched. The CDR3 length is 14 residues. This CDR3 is CSGRTSGGGDTQYF. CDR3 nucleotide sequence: TGCAGCGGACGGACTAGCGGGGGGGGAGATACGCAGTATTTT.

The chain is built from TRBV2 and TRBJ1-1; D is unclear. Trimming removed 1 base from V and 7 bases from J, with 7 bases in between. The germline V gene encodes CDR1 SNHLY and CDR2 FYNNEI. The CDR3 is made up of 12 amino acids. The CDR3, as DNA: TGTGCCAGCAGTGAAGGTGTTTATGAAGCTTTCTTT. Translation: CASSEGVYEAFF.

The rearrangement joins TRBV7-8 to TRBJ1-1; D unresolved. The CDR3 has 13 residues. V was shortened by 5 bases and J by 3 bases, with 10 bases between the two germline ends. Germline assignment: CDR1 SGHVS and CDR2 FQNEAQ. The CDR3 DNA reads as TGTGCCAGCAGCCCCAGCGTCTACACTGAAGCTTTCTTT. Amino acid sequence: CASSPSVYTEAFF.

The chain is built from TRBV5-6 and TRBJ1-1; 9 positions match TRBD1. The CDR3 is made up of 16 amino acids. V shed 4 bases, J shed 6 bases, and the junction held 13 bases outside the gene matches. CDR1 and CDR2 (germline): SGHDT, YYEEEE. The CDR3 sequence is CASSAPTRRDRAEAFF. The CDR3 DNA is TGTGCCAGCAGCGCACCCACCCGCCGGGACAGGGCTGAAGCTTTCTTT.

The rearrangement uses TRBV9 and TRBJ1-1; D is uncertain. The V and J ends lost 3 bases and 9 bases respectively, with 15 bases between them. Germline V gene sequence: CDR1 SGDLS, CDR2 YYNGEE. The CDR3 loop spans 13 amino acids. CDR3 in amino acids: CASSDELDVKAFF. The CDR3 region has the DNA TGTGCCAGCAGCGACGAATTGGATGTGAAAGCTTTCTTT.

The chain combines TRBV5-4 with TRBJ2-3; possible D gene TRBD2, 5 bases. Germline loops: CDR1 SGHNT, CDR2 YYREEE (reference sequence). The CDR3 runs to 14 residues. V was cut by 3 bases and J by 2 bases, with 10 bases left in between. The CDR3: CASSSSDYTDTQYF. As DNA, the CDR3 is TGTGCCAGCAGCTCTTCTGACTACACAGATACGCAGTATTTT.

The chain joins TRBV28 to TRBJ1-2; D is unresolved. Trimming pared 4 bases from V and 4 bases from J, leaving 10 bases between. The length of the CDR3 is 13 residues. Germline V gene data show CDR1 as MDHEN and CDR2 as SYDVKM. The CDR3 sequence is CASSSRALYGYTF. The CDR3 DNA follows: TGTGCCAGCAGTTCCCGGGCCCTCTATGGCTACACCTTC.

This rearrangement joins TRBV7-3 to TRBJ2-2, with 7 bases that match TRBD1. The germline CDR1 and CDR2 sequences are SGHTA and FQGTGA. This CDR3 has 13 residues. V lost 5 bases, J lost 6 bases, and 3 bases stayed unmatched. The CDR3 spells CASSLDRAGELFF. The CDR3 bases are TGTGCCAGCAGCCTCGACAGGGCCGGGGAGCTGTTTTTT.

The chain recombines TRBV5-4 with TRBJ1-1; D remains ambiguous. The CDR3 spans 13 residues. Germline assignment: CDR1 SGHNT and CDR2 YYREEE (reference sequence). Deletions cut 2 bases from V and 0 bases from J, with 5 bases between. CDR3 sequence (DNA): TGTGCCAGCAGCTTATGGTTGAACACTGAAGCTTTCTTT. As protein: CASSLWLNTEAFF.

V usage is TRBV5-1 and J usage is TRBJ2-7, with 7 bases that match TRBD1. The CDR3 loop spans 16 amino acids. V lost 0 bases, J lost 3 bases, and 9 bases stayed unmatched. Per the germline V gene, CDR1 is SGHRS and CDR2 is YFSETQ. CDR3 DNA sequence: TGCGCCAGCAGCTTGGGGATTGGACAGGTGTTCTACGAGCAGTACTTC. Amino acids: CASSLGIGQVFYEQYF.

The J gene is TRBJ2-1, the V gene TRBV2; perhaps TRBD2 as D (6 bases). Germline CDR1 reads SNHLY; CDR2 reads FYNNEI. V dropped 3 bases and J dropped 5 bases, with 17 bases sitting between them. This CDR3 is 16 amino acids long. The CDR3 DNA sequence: TGTGCCAGCAGTGATTTACGGAGGCGGGGTAACAATGAGCAGTTCTTC. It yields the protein CASSDLRRRGNNEQFF.

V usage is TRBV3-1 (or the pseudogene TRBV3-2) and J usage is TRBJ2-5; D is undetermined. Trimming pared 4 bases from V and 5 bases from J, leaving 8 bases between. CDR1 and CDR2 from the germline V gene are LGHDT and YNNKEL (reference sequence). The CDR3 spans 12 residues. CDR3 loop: CASSPQTETQYF. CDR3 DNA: TGTGCCAGCAGCCCACAGACGGAGACCCAGTACTTC.

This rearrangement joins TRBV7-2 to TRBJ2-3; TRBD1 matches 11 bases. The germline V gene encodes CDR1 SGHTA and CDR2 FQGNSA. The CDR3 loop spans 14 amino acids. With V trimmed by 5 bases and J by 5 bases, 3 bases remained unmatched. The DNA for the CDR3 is TGTGCCAGCAGCCGGACAGGGGGCATAGATACGCAGTATTTT. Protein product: CASSRTGGIDTQYF.

The CDR3 protein is CASSQKGGGGTNNEQFF. The CDR3 nucleotides are TGTGCCAGCAGCCAGAAGGGTGGCGGGGGTACGAACAATGAGCAGTTCTTC. The rearrangement links TRBV4-2 to TRBJ2-1; 7 bases map to TRBD2. In germline, CDR1 is LGHNA, CDR2 YNFKEQ. The CDR3 totals 17 residues. Losses at the gene ends were 3 bases for V and 5 bases for J; bases not matched to a gene: 13.

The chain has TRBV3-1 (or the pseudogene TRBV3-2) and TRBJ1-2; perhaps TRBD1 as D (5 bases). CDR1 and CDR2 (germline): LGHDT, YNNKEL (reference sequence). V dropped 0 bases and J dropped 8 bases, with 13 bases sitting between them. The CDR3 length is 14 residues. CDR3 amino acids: CASSQDPGLWGYTF. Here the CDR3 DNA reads TGTGCCAGCAGCCAAGACCCAGGGCTATGGGGCTACACCTTC.

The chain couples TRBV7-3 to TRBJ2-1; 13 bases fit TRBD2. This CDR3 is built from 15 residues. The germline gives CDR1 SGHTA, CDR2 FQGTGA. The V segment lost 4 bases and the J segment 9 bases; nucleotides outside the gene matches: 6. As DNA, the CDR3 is TGTGCCAGCAGCTCACTAGCGGGGGGGCAGAGTGAGCAGTTCTTC. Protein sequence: CASSSLAGGQSEQFF.

CDR3 residues: CASSESEETQYF. CDR3 nucleotide sequence: TGCGCCAGCAGTGAGTCGGAAGAGACCCAGTACTTC. The chain joins TRBV10-1 to TRBJ2-5; the D is unclear. From germline, CDR1 is WNHNN and CDR2 SYGVQD (reference sequence). The CDR3 sequence is 12 residues long. With 0 bases removed from V and 3 bases from J, the gap between germline ends came to 2 bases.

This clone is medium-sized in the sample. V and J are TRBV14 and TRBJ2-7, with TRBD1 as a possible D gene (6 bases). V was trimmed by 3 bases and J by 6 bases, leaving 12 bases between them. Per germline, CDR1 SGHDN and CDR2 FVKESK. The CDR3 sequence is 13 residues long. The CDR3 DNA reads TGTGCCAGCAGCCAGACACAGGGAGCCGAGCAGTACTTC. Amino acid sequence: CASSQTQGAEQYF.

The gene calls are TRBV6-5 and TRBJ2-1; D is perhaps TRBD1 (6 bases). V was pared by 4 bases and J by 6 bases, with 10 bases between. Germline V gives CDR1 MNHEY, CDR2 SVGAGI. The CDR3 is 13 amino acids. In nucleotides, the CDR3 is TGTGCCAGCAGTTTCGGACAGATCAATGAGCAGTTCTTC. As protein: CASSFGQINEQFF.

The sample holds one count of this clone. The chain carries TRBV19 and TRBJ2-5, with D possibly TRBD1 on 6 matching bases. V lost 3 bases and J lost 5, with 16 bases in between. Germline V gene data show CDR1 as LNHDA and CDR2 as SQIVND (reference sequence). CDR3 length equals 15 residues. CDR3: CASSIMIQGLETQYF. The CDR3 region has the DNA TGTGCCAGTAGTATCATGATACAGGGTTTGGAGACCCAGTACTTC.

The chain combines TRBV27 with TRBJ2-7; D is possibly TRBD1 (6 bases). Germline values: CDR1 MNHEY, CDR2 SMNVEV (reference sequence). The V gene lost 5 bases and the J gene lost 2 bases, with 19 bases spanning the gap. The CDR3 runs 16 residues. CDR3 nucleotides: TGTGCCAGCAGTCTGGGACATCCCCTCGGTGCCTACGAGCAGTACTTC. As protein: CASSLGHPLGAYEQYF.

The CDR3 sequence: CASSPRGTGRPGNTEAFF. The CDR3 DNA follows: TGTGCCAGCTCACCAAGGGGGACAGGGCGTCCCGGGAACACTGAAGCTTTCTTT. The V and J genes are TRBV18 and TRBJ1-1; 9 nucleotides align to TRBD1. Germline CDR1 and CDR2: KGHSH and LQKENI. The CDR3 loop spans 18 amino acids. V was pared by 2 bases and J by 1 base, with 11 bases of the junction left unmatched.

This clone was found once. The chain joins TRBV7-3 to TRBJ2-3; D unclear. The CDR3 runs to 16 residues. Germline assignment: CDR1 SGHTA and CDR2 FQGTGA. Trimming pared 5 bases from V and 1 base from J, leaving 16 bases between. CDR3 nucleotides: TGTGCCAGCAGCCCAGACACCAGGTCGGGCACAGATACGCAGTATTTT. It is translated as CASSPDTRSGTDTQYF.

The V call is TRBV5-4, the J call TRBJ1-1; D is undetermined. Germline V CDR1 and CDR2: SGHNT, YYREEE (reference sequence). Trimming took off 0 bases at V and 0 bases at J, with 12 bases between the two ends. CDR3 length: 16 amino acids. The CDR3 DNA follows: TGTGCCAGCAGCTTGGCACAGCTTACCTTGAACACTGAAGCTTTCTTT. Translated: CASSLAQLTLNTEAFF.

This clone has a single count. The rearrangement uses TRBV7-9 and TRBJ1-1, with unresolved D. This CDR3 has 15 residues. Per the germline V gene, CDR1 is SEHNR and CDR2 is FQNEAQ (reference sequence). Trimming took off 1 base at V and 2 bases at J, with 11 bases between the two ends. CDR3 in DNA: TGTGCCAGCAGCTTAGATACGACCCCAAACACTGAAGCTTTCTTT. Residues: CASSLDTTPNTEAFF.